This T cell receptor beta chain was sequenced in a study of Ad26.COV2.S vaccination and SARS-CoV-2 variants. Overall study results and limits: Reportedly, after vaccination the spike-specific CD8+ and CD4+ T cell responses displayed substantial breadth. With respect to non-spike TCR breadth, vaccine and placebo recipients were similar.

CDR3 length: 14 residues. The germline V and J ends were trimmed by 0 bases and 6 bases, with 10 bases remaining between them. Germline-derived CDR1 and CDR2 are SGDLS and YYNGEE. For this clone: The antigen is unknown.

The repertoire was sequenced with immunoSEQ multiplex PCR; TCRdb's copy has only in-frame clones and lacks some. The sample has approximately 350,000 clones; 83% are singletons. The sample's treatment: around 19 received Ad26.COV2.S at low or high dose, single or two shots; about 5 received placebo; per-sample allocation not given. Collection of the samples took place on day 63 after the first injection of vaccine or placebo. The TCR sequence derives from a person aged 18-60 years who received the Ad26.COV2.S COVID-19 vaccine or a placebo. The gene calls are TRBV9 and TRBJ1-5; D remains unclear. The sample here was peripheral blood, taken in a trial of Ad26.COV2.S vaccine versus placebo. The CDR3 nucleotides are TGTGCCAGCAGCGTAGGTGGGGAAACTCAGCCCCAGCATTTT. Its protein product is CASSVGGETQPQHF.